These 12 T cell receptor beta chains were sequenced from one sample in a study of cytomegalovirus exposure and HLA in healthy donors (dated by TCRdb to 2017 to 2019). Library preparation employed the immunoSEQ multiplex PCR assay. The multiplex PCR relied on a mix of 60 forward primers for TCR Vbeta segments and 13 reverse primers for TCR Jbeta segments. In TCRdb, the immuneACCESS table is reduced to in-frame sequences with V and J assigned. These tables do not hold every clone; where another copy was compared, an unresolved V gene accounts for under half, and the others remain unexplained. In this sample's table one finds around 76,000 clones. The ten largest clonotypes hold 1.4% to 1.5% of the sample. Material for sequencing was PBMCs. The source is a woman in her sixties or seventies in good health and CMV-seronegative.

This sequence joins TRBV6-6 and TRBJ1-1; TRBD1 matches 8 bases. Germline trimming cut 8 bases from V and 5 bases from J; bases unmatched to any gene: 4. The germline V gene has CDR1 MNHNY and CDR2 SVGAGI (reference sequence). The CDR3 totals 12 residues. CDR3 nucleotide sequence: TGTGCCAGCGCACAGGGGGGGACTGAAGCTTTCTTT. Translated: CASAQGGTEAFF.

V gene TRBV5-1 combines with J gene TRBJ1-2, with D possibly being TRBD1 (6 bases). Germline V gives CDR1 SGHRS, CDR2 YFSETQ. CDR3 length: 14 amino acids. V lost 2 bases and J 3 bases, leaving 11 bases between the germline ends. CDR3 amino acids: CASSFGGRDYGYTF. The CDR3 DNA reads TGCGCCAGCAGCTTCGGGGGGCGAGACTATGGCTACACCTTC. Based on the CDR3 plus reference TRBV5-1 and TRBJ1-2, the full variable domain is KAGVTQTPRYLIKTRGQQVTLSCSPISGHRSVSWYQQTPGQGLQFLFEYFSETQRNKGNFPGRFSGRQFSNSRSEMNVSTLELGDSALYLCASSFGGRDYGYTFGSGTRLTVV.

The chain carries TRBV5-4 and TRBJ2-4; D gene ambiguous. V dropped 3 bases and J dropped 0 bases, with 7 bases sitting between them. CDR3 length equals 14 residues. In germline, CDR1 is SGHNT, CDR2 YYREEE (reference sequence). The CDR3 is CASSSPLAKNIQYF. DNA of the CDR3: TGTGCCAGCAGCTCTCCCCTAGCCAAAAACATTCAGTACTTC.

This chain links TRBV27 with TRBJ2-5; weak D call: TRBD2 (5 bases). CDR1 MNHEY and CDR2 SMNVEV come from the germline V gene (reference sequence). The CDR3 runs to 13 residues. V shed 6 bases and J shed 4 bases, with 12 bases lying between them. The CDR3 region is CASSSGSLETQYF. CDR3 DNA sequence: TGTGCCAGCAGCTCGGGGTCGTTAGAGACCCAGTACTTC.

The chain combines TRBV6-5 with TRBJ2-7; 10 bases match TRBD2. V shed 2 bases, J shed 4 bases, and the junction held 5 bases outside the gene matches. This CDR3 has 15 residues. Germline loops: CDR1 MNHEY, CDR2 SVGAGI. The chain's CDR3 is CASSYGGLAAYEQYF. CDR3 nucleotides: TGTGCCAGCAGTTACGGCGGACTAGCGGCTTACGAGCAGTACTTC.

CDR3 nucleotide sequence: TGTGCCAGCAGATACTCCGGTTACAGGGTTTCGGACGAGCAGTACTTC. Its protein product is CASRYSGYRVSDEQYF. The rearrangement uses TRBV11-2 and TRBJ2-7, with a possible D match to TRBD1 (6 bases). Germline V lookup: CDR1 SGHAT, CDR2 FQNNGV. The CDR3 sequence is 16 residues long. V was clipped by 6 bases and J by 5 bases, with 23 bases between them.

The V and J genes are TRBV12-5 and TRBJ2-3; 7 bases are a match to TRBD2. Looked up from germline, CDR1 is LGHNT and CDR2 is FRNRAP. This CDR3 contains 16 residues. Trimming took 0 bases from V and 1 from J; bases not matched to a gene: 4. Here the CDR3 DNA reads TGTGCTAGTGGTTTGGTACTTGCGGGGGGCACAGATACGCAGTATTTT. It translates to CASGLVLAGGTDTQYF. The whole variable domain, filled in from reference TRBV12-5 and TRBJ2-3, reads DARVTQTPRHKVTEMGQEVTMRCQPILGHNTVFWYRQTMMQGLELLAYFRNRAPLDDSGMPKDRFSAEMPDATLATLKIQPSEPRDSAVYFCASGLVLAGGTDTQYFGPGTRLTVL.

The J gene is TRBJ2-1, the V gene TRBV27, with TRBD2 matching 11 bases. V was pared by 5 bases and J by 0 bases, with 6 bases of the junction left unmatched. This CDR3 is 17 amino acids long. Looked up from germline, CDR1 is MNHEY and CDR2 is SMNVEV (reference sequence). The CDR3 loop is CASSPLLAGGSYNEQFF. In nucleotides, the CDR3 is TGTGCCAGCAGTCCCCTCCTAGCGGGAGGCTCCTACAATGAGCAGTTCTTC.

The chain links TRBV6-4 to TRBJ2-3, with 8 nucleotides matching TRBD2. The CDR3 runs to 15 residues. V gave up 5 bases and J gave up 2 bases; unmatched junction bases: 6. Germline loops: CDR1 MRHNA, CDR2 SNTAGT. CDR3 coding DNA: TGTGCCAGCAGTCCGGGACTAGGAGACACAGATACGCAGTATTTT. Its translation: CASSPGLGDTDTQYF.

The CDR3 DNA is TGTGCCAGCAGTGACTTTGGGCGGGGCTGGGATGAGGACACTGAAGCTTTCTTT. Its protein product is CASSDFGRGWDEDTEAFF. The chain is built from TRBV6-4 and TRBJ1-1; a weak D match, TRBD1 (5 bases). The CDR3 contains 18 residues. Trimming removed 1 base at V and 3 bases at J, with 21 bases between. Per the germline V gene, CDR1 is MRHNA and CDR2 is SNTAGT.

The CDR3 is CAISGRFTTQNYGYTF. The CDR3 bases are TGTGCCATCAGTGGCCGTTTTACGACACAGAACTATGGCTACACCTTC. V gene TRBV10-3 combines with J gene TRBJ1-2; D ambiguous. The V gene's germline CDR1 is ENHRY and CDR2 SYGVKD. Trimming removed 4 bases from V and 2 bases from J, with 17 bases in between. The CDR3 length is 16 residues.

The J gene is TRBJ1-5, the V gene TRBV5-1, with TRBD1 matching 8 bases. V lost 0 bases to trimming and J lost 7 bases; unmatched junction nucleotides: 9. This CDR3 is 16 amino acids long. Germline CDR1 reads SGHRS; CDR2 reads YFSETQ. Here the CDR3 DNA reads TGCGCCAGCAGCTTGGGAACTGACAGGGGAGGACAGCCCCAGCATTTT. It codes for CASSLGTDRGGQPQHF.